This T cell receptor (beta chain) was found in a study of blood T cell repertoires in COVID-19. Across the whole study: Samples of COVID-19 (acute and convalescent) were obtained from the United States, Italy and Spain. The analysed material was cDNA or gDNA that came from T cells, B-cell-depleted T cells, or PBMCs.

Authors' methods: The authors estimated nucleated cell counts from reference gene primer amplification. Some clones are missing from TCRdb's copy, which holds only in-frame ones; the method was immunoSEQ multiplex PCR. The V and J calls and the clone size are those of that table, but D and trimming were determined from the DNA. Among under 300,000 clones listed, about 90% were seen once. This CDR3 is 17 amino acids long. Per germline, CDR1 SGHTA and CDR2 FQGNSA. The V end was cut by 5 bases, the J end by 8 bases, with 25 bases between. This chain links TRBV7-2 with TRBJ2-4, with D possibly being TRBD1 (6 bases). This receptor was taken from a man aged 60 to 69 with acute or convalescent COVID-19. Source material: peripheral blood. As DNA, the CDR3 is TGTGCCAGCAGCCCCTTACAGGGTCTAACCCCGCGAGACATTCAGTACTTC. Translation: CASSPLQGLTPRDIQYF.